These T cell receptor beta chains were read from a single sample in a study of Ad26.COV2.S vaccination and SARS-CoV-2 variants. The assay was immunoSEQ multiplex PCR, and TCRdb's table has in-frame clones only and misses some. Of a few hundred thousand clones listed, around 92% were seen once; the top ten hold about 1.7%. Sequencing used peripheral blood, obtained in a trial of Ad26.COV2.S vaccine versus placebo. The source is a person between 18 and 59 years old who received the Ad26.COV2.S COVID-19 vaccine or a placebo. Each CDR3 is given with its conserved first and last residue. A D gene is named only where the DNA matches it firmly. Clone sizes are given selectively: once, few, many, or a class where the clone is expanded.

J | D | length | V | size | DNA | CDR3
TRBJ2-3 | - | 15 | TRBV5-1 | - | TGCGCCAGCAGGTCGGGGGTCACTAGCACAGATACGCAGTATTTT | CASRSGVTSTDTQYF
TRBJ2-4 | - | 14 | TRBV11-2 | - | TGTGCCAGCAGCTTCGAAGTAGCCAAAAACATTCAGTACTTC | CASSFEVAKNIQYF
TRBJ2-3 | - | 13 | TRBV6-5 | - | TGTGCCAGCGTCTTCAAAAGCACAGATACGCAGTATTTT | CASVFKSTDTQYF
TRBJ1-2 | TRBD1 | 16 | TRBV29-1 | - | TGCAGCGTCGGTCCCGGGACAGGGGGCGGGGGTAATCGCTACACCTTC | CSVGPGTGGGGNRYTF
TRBJ1-5 | TRBD1 | 17 | TRBV7-8 | - | TGTGCCAGCAGCTTAGAGGAGACAGGGGGTCCATGGCAGCCCCAGCATTTT | CASSLEETGGPWQPQHF
TRBJ2-1 | TRBD2 | 15 | TRBV2 | - | TGTGCCAGCAGCGCCCAGGGCGGGGGCTACAATGAGCAGTTCTTC | CASSAQGGGYNEQFF
TRBJ2-3 | TRBD1 | 17 | TRBV10-3 | - | TGTGCCATCAGTGGATTACTAGGACAGGGCGACACAGATACGCAGTATTTT | CAISGLLGQGDTDTQYF
TRBJ1-4 | - | 16 | TRBV2 | - | TGTGCCAGCAGTTCGGGGGAGAGAGGGTCTAATGAAAAACTGTTTTTT | CASSSGERGSNEKLFF
TRBJ1-2 | TRBD1 | 14 | TRBV10-3 | - | TGTGCCATCACCGACCCGGACAGGGAAGTTGGCTACACCTTC | CAITDPDREVGYTF
TRBJ2-5 | TRBD2 | 14 | TRBV29-1 | once | TGCAGCGTTGATGGGACTAGCCTCGAAGAGACCCAGTACTTC | CSVDGTSLEETQYF
TRBJ1-2 | - | 16 | TRBV4-3 | - | TGCGCCAGCAGCCAAGATATTTCTTACGCGAACTATGGCTACACCTTC | CASSQDISYANYGYTF